What follows are 6 T cell receptor beta chains derived from one specimen sequenced in a study of blood T cell repertoires in COVID-19. Method: immunoSEQ multiplex PCR; TCRdb's copy keeps in-frame clones and lacks some. The data hold about 200,000 clones, with 85% to 90% observed a single time. The sequencing input was peripheral blood. The receptors shown here come from a man older than 75 with acute or convalescent COVID-19.

This sequence joins TRBV7-9 and TRBJ1-6; 7 nucleotides agree with TRBD1. Germline V gives CDR1 SEHNR, CDR2 FQNEAQ (reference sequence). This CDR3 is 18 amino acids long. Trimming removed 3 bases from V and 5 bases from J; junction bases left unmatched: 13. CDR3: CASSFNQGTAKNNSPLHF. The CDR3 DNA is TGTGCCAGCAGCTTTAATCAGGGGACAGCGAAAAATAATTCACCCCTCCACTTT.

The CDR3 DNA is TGCGCCAGCGTGAAGGGCACAGGGGGGGCCTACGAGCAGTACTTC. This sequence encodes CASVKGTGGAYEQYF. The chain joins TRBV5-1 to TRBJ2-7; the D gene is possibly TRBD1 (8 bases). The CDR3 runs 15 residues. Germline CDR1 is SGHRS and CDR2 is YFSETQ. V was clipped by 7 bases and J by 2 bases, with 19 bases between them.

This chain links TRBV28 with TRBJ1-2; TRBD1 aligns across 8 bases. V shed 6 bases and J 7 bases; nucleotides not matched to a gene: 13. The V gene's germline CDR1 is MDHEN and CDR2 SYDVKM. The CDR3 loop spans 15 amino acids. The CDR3 loop reads CASRPSGQGGSGYTF. CDR3 nucleotide sequence: TGTGCCAGCAGACCCTCAGGACAGGGTGGTTCTGGCTACACCTTC.

The chain recombines TRBV27 with TRBJ2-1; the D gene is possibly TRBD2 (6 bases). Germline V CDR1 and CDR2: MNHEY, SMNVEV (reference sequence). The V end was cut by 3 bases, the J end by 10 bases, with 16 bases between. This CDR3 is 14 amino acids long. CDR3 DNA: TGTGCCAGCAGTTTCGAGACTAGTCGTAACGAGCAGTTCTTC. The encoded protein is CASSFETSRNEQFF.

The chain joins TRBV9 to TRBJ2-7; the D gene is possibly TRBD1 (5 bases). In germline, CDR1 is SGDLS, CDR2 YYNGEE. V was clipped by 7 bases and J by 2 bases, with 19 bases between them. The CDR3 contains 15 residues. The CDR3 DNA is TGTGCCAGCGGGGTAGAAAGCAGGGTTCCCTACGAGCAGTACGTC. Amino acids: CASGVESRVPYEQYV.

The V gene is TRBV18, the J gene TRBJ1-1, with TRBD1 as a possible D gene (6 bases). V lost 6 bases and J 1 base, leaving 12 bases between the germline ends. Germline V lookup: CDR1 KGHSH, CDR2 LQKENI. The length of the CDR3 is 14 residues. The CDR3 nucleotides are TGTGCCAGCTCTTACGGACAGCAGAACACTGAAGCTTTCTTT. As protein: CASSYGQQNTEAFF.